A single sample is the source of the 20 T cell receptor beta chains below, sequenced in a study of blood T cells in healthy people across ages. Next came a second PCR, run for about 6 to 12 cycles, which used a sample-barcoded 5' primer along with a J-beta primer mix. TCRdb redid the calling of the 5' RACE reads with MiXCR, one entry per CDR3 protein. Of 1.5 million to 2 million distinct CDR3 sequences in the sample, 30% to 40% were seen once. The specimen was blood. The receptors were gathered from a human donor in good health.

In its sample, this clonotype was seen a few times. The V and J genes are TRBV29-1 and TRBJ1-2; the D is unclear. The V end was cut by 2 bases, the J end by 3 bases, with 19 bases between. Germline V gene lookup returns CDR1 SQVTM and CDR2 ANQGSEA. The CDR3 covers 16 residues. The CDR3 loop reads CSVEQGLERIYYGYTF. CDR3 nucleotides: TGCAGCGTTGAACAAGGGCTAGAGAGGATTTACTATGGCTACACCTTC. Filled out from reference TRBV29-1 and TRBJ1-2, the complete variable domain reads SAVISQKPSRDICQRGTSLTIQCQVDSQVTMMFWYRQQPGQSLTLIATANQGSEATYESGFVIDKFPISRPNLTFSTLTVSNMSPEDSSIYLCSVEQGLERIYYGYTFGSGTRLTVV.

This chain links TRBV12-3 or TRBV12-4 with TRBJ2-5, with D maybe TRBD2 (6 bases). Trimming stripped 5 bases from V and 4 bases from J, with 23 bases between. CDR3 size: 17 residues. The CDR3 nucleotides read TGTGCCAGCAGTCTCCTGGGAGGATCTGGGATTAGAGAGACCCAGTACTTC. Its translation: CASSLLGGSGIRETQYF.

Remarks on this clonotype: As the CDR3 is not closed by the conserved phenylalanine or tryptophan, this likely results from a read error. This rearrangement joins TRBV12-3 or TRBV12-4 to TRBJ1-2; a possible D gene is TRBD1 (5 bases). This CDR3 region has 12 residues. V gave up 6 bases and J gave up 6 bases, with 11 bases separating them. The CDR3 nucleotides are TGTGCCAGCAGGCGAGGGGCCCATGGCTACACCGTC. It codes for CASRRGAHGYTV.

The V gene is TRBV29-1, the J gene TRBJ1-2, with TRBD1 identical over 9 bases. The CDR3 totals 15 residues. Germline CDR1 and CDR2: SQVTM and ANQGSEA. Trimming removed 2 bases from V and 8 bases from J; junction bases left unmatched: 12. CDR3 amino acids: CSVERSGQGFGGYTF. CDR3 DNA: TGCAGCGTTGAAAGGTCCGGACAGGGGTTTGGCGGCTACACCTTC. The full variable domain, in which reference TRBV29-1 and TRBJ1-2 provide the parts outside the CDR3, is SAVISQKPSRDICQRGTSLTIQCQVDSQVTMMFWYRQQPGQSLTLIATANQGSEATYESGFVIDKFPISRPNLTFSTLTVSNMSPEDSSIYLCSVERSGQGFGGYTFGSGTRLTVV.

Only a few counts were recorded for this clonotype. V gene TRBV29-1 combines with J gene TRBJ2-1; the D is unclear. Trimming cost V 3 bases and J 6 bases, with 0 bases left between them. This CDR3 spans 9 amino acids. Germline loops: CDR1 SQVTM, CDR2 ANQGSEA. CDR3 amino acids: CSVDNEQFF. As DNA, the CDR3 is TGCAGCGTTGACAATGAGCAGTTCTTC.

V and J are TRBV20-1 and TRBJ2-1; D remains unclear. Germline loops: CDR1 DFQATT, CDR2 SNEGSKA (reference sequence). With 1 base removed from V and 0 bases from J, the gap between germline ends came to 7 bases. The CDR3 loop spans 14 amino acids. The CDR3 DNA reads as TGCAGTGCTAGAGGAGTTAACTCCTACAATGAGCAGTTCTTC. Translation gives CSARGVNSYNEQFF.

This chain uses TRBV9 with TRBJ2-1; D could derive from TRBD1 or TRBD2 (5 bases each). This CDR3 has 18 residues. Trimming shortened V by 1 base and J by 7 bases, and 24 bases separated the two germline ends. Per the germline V gene, CDR1 is SGDLS and CDR2 is YYNGEE. The CDR3 DNA is TGTGCCAGCAGCGTAAGTGGGACGGGTGGGGGACCGGGAAATGAGCAGTTCTTC. It yields the protein CASSVSGTGGGPGNEQFF.

This clonotype was seen at least ten times. This sequence joins TRBV7-3 and TRBJ2-1; weak D call: TRBD1 (7 bases). This CDR3 is built from 15 residues. V shed 2 bases and J shed 8 bases, with 16 bases lying between them. CDR1 SGHTA and CDR2 FQGTGA come from the germline V gene. CDR3 sequence reads: CASSLGQGGRDEQFF. CDR3 in DNA: TGTGCCAGCAGCTTAGGTCAGGGGGGCAGGGATGAGCAGTTCTTC.

A few counts support this clonotype. This chain joins TRBV7-2 and TRBJ2-1; D is uncertain. V was shortened by 2 bases and J by 7 bases, with 18 bases between the two germline ends. Germline values: CDR1 SGHTA, CDR2 FQGNSA. The CDR3 has 16 residues. The DNA for the CDR3 is TGTGCCAGCAGCTTAATGGCTGGGGTGCGCGTTAATGAGCAGTTCTTC. This sequence encodes CASSLMAGVRVNEQFF. The full variable domain, in which reference TRBV7-2 and TRBJ2-1 provide the parts outside the CDR3, is GAGVSQSPSNKVTEKGKDVELRCDPISGHTALYWYRQSLGQGLEFLIYFQGNSAPDKSGLPSDRFSAERTGGSVSTLTIQRTQQEDSAVYLCASSLMAGVRVNEQFFGPGTRLTVL.

V is TRBV27 and J is TRBJ2-1; no clear D. Trimming removed 5 bases from V and 0 bases from J, with 14 bases in between. This CDR3 is built from 16 residues. CDR1 is MNHEY and CDR2 is SMNVEV in the germline V gene (reference sequence). The CDR3: CASSPPGVSSYNEQFF. CDR3 DNA: TGTGCCAGCAGTCCGCCTGGCGTGAGCTCCTACAATGAGCAGTTCTTC.

This clonotype was seen a few times. The V gene is TRBV27, the J gene TRBJ2-4; D perhaps matches TRBD1 (5 bases). The DNA end lines up better with TRBJ2-7; the J call may be wrong. The CDR3 runs to 14 residues. Germline V gives CDR1 MNHEY, CDR2 SMNVEV (reference sequence). CDR3: CASSLGQGWNEQYF. The CDR3, as DNA: TGTGCCAGCAGTTTGGGGCAGGGCTGGAACGAGCAGTACTTC.

This clonotype was observed at least ten times. The chain couples TRBV12-3 or TRBV12-4 to TRBJ1-6; D gene ambiguous. CDR3 length equals 14 residues. V was trimmed by 0 bases and J by 5 bases, leaving 5 bases between them. CDR3 in amino acids: CASSLAGDNSPLHF. CDR3 in DNA: TGTGCCAGCAGTTTAGCGGGTGATAATTCACCCCTCCACTTT.

A few counts support this clonotype. A clone one base away is much larger, so this may be a read error. This chain joins TRBV2 and TRBJ2-6, with D perhaps matching TRBD1 or TRBD2 (5 bases each). CDR3 length: 15 amino acids. Trimming left V 6 bases short and J 0 bases short, with 9 bases between. In germline, CDR1 is SNHLY, CDR2 FYNNEI. CDR3 residues: CASRGPGSGANVLTF. The CDR3 DNA reads TGTGCCAGCAGGGGACCTGGCTCTGGGGCCAACGTCCTGACTTTC.

Worth noting for this clonotype: A much larger clone is a single base away; this may be a read error. DNA of the CDR3: TGCAGTGCGAGAGGACAGACCGACTACGGGCAGTACTTC. Encoded protein: CSARGQTDYGQYF. The V gene is TRBV20-1, the J gene TRBJ2-7; TRBD1 might be the D (6 bases). Germline V gives CDR1 DFQATT, CDR2 SNEGSKA (reference sequence). This CDR3 comprises 13 residues.

This rearrangement joins TRBV10-3 to TRBJ2-3; 14 bases fit TRBD2. V gave up 8 bases and J gave up 6 bases; unmatched junction bases: 16. The germline gives CDR1 ENHRY, CDR2 SYGVKD. This CDR3 is 18 amino acids long. The CDR3 is CAIQPPGTSGGELDTQYF. For the CDR3, the DNA is TGTGCCATCCAACCTCCTGGGACTAGCGGGGGTGAGTTGGATACGCAGTATTTT.

The chain combines TRBV29-1 with TRBJ2-6; D remains unclear. CDR1 is SQVTM, CDR2 ANQGSEA, per germline. The V and J ends lost 4 bases and 1 base respectively, with 8 bases between them. This CDR3 has 14 amino acids. The CDR3 DNA is TGCAGCGTTGGTTCCGGGTCTGGGGCCAACGTCCTGACTTTC. Its translation is CSVGSGSGANVLTF.

The chain joins TRBV20-1 to TRBJ1-1, with D tentatively TRBD1 (6 bases). V lost 2 bases to trimming and J lost 12 bases, with 16 bases between them. The CDR3 loop spans 12 amino acids. CDR1 is DFQATT and CDR2 is SNEGSKA in the germline V gene (reference sequence). Here the CDR3 reads CSARFIQGRTFF. The CDR3 bases are TGCAGTGCTAGATTCATCCAGGGGAGAACTTTCTTT.

V and J are TRBV27 and TRBJ2-5; possibly TRBD2 for D (6 bases). The J call may be mistaken, given a closer DNA end match to TRBJ2-7. Per the germline V gene, CDR1 is MNHEY and CDR2 is SMNVEV (reference sequence). This CDR3 region has 17 residues. CDR3 protein: CASSLFLASGPTCEQYF. DNA of the CDR3: TGTGCCAGCAGTTTATTTCTAGCGTCAGGACCTACCTGCGAGCAGTACTTC.

The rearrangement uses TRBV5-1 and TRBJ2-1; D is ambiguous. CDR3 length equals 16 residues. CDR1 and CDR2 (germline): SGHRS, YFSETQ. V was clipped by 0 bases and J by 0 bases, with 10 bases between them. The CDR3 spells CASSLEGPRSYNEQFF. The CDR3 nucleotides read TGCGCCAGCAGCTTGGAAGGTCCTCGCTCCTACAATGAGCAGTTCTTC.

This clonotype was counted between two and nine times. The V call is TRBV11-1, the J call TRBJ2-3; 14 bases map to TRBD2. The CDR3 has 22 residues. Germline V lookup: CDR1 SGHAT, CDR2 FQDESV (reference sequence). V lost 5 bases, J lost 0 bases, and 19 bases stayed unmatched. The CDR3 spells CASSGATGLAGGRWSSTDTQYF. The CDR3 coding sequence is TGTGCCAGCAGCGGGGCCACAGGACTAGCGGGGGGCCGGTGGAGTAGCACAGATACGCAGTATTTT. The full variable domain, in which reference TRBV11-1 and TRBJ2-3 provide the parts outside the CDR3, is EAEVAQSPRYKITEKSQAVAFWCDPISGHATLYWYRQILGQGPELLVQFQDESVVDDSQLPKDRFSAERLKGVDSTLKIQPAELGDSAMYLCASSGATGLAGGRWSSTDTQYFGPGTRLTVL.